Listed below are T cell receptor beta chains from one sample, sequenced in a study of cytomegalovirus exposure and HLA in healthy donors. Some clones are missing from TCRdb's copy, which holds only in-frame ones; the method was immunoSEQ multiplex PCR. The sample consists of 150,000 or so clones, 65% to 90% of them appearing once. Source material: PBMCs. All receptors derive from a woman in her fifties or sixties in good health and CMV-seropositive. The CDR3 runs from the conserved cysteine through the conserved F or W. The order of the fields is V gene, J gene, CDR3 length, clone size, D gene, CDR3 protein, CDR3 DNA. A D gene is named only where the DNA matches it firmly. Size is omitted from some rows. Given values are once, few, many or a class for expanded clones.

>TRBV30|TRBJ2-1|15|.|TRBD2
CAWSPLAGGPNEQFF
TGTGCCTGGAGTCCCCTAGCGGGGGGGCCCAATGAGCAGTTCTTC
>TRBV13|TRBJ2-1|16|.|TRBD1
CASSPPRGDSNNEQFF
TGTGCCAGCAGTCCCCCAAGAGGGGACAGTAACAATGAGCAGTTCTTC
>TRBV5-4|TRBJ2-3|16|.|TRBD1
CASSLRQQGGTDTQYF
TGTGCCAGCAGCCTTAGACAACAGGGGGGCACAGATACGCAGTATTTT
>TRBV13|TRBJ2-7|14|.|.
CASSTGHGPYEQYF
TGTGCCAGCAGCACCGGACATGGGCCCTACGAGCAGTACTTC
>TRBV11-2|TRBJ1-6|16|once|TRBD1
CASSLGATGPNSPLHF
TGTGCCAGCAGCTTAGGCGCGACAGGGCCCAATTCACCCCTCCACTTT
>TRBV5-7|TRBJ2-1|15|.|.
CASSFPTGSYNEQFF
TGTGCCAGCAGCTTCCCGACAGGCTCCTACAATGAGCAGTTCTTC
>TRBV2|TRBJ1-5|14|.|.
CASSALQPGKPQHF
TGTGCCAGCAGTGCTTTACAGCCTGGTAAGCCCCAGCATTTT
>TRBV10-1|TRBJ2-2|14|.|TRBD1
CASQGQGFPGELFF
TGCGCCAGCCAGGGACAGGGGTTCCCCGGGGAGCTGTTTTTT
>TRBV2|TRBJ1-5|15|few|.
CASSEAQEDNQPQHF
TGTGCCAGCAGTGAAGCGCAAGAGGATAATCAGCCCCAGCATTTT
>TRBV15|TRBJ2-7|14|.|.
CATRRNGGTYEQYF
TGTGCCACCAGGCGGAACGGGGGTACCTACGAGCAGTACTTC
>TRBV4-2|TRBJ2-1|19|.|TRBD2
CASSQVSVSGGVSYNEQFF
TGTGCCAGCAGCCAAGTTTCCGTTTCCGGGGGGGTCTCCTACAATGAGCAGTTCTTC
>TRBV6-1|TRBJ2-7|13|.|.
CASSERSSYEQYF
TGTGCCAGCAGTGAAAGGTCTAGCTACGAGCAGTACTTC
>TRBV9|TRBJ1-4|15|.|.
CASSVEGRSNEKLFF
TGTGCCAGCAGCGTAGAGGGGCGGTCTAATGAAAAACTGTTTTTT
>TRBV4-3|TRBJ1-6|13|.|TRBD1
CASGDRNDSPLHF
TGCGCCAGCGGGGACAGGAATGATTCACCCCTCCACTTT
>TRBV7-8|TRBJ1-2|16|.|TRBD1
CASSLGQASFNYGYTF
TGTGCCAGCAGCCTTGGACAGGCATCCTTTAACTATGGCTACACCTTC
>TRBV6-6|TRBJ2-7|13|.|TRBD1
CASSRDRVYEQYF
TGTGCCAGCAGCCGGGACAGAGTCTACGAGCAGTACTTC
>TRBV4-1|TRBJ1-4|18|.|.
CASSPLPLRDITNEKLFF
TGCGCCAGCAGCCCCCTCCCACTCAGGGACATAACTAATGAAAAACTGTTTTTT
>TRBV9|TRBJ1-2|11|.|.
CASSGRDGYTF
TGTGCCAGCAGCGGCAGGGATGGCTACACCTTC
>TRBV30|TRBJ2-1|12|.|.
CAWSVNSYEQFF
TGTGCCTGGAGTGTAAATAGCTATGAGCAGTTCTTC
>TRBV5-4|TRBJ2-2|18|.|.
CASSLEGVTGENTGELFF
TGTGCCAGCAGCTTGGAGGGGGTGACAGGAGAGAACACCGGGGAGCTGTTTTTT
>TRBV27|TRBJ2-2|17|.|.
CASSLATTFANTGELFF
TGTGCCAGCAGTTTAGCGACAACGTTCGCGAACACCGGGGAGCTGTTTTTT
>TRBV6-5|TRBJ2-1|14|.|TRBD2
CASRTGGPGNEQFF
TGTGCCAGCAGGACGGGGGGGCCGGGAAATGAGCAGTTCTTC
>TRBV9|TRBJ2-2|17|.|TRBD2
CASSVARLAGDTGELFF
TGTGCCAGCAGCGTAGCGCGACTAGCGGGGGACACCGGGGAGCTGTTTTTT
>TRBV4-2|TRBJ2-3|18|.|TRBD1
CASSLRVSRQGSTDTQYF
TGTGCCAGCAGCCTAAGAGTATCCCGACAGGGAAGCACAGATACGCAGTATTTT
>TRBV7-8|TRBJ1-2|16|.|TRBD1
CASSRAGTGHNYGYTF
TGTGCCAGCAGCCGCGCCGGGACAGGCCATAACTATGGCTACACCTTC
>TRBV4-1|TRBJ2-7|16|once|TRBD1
CASSLQGPPSSYEQYF
TGCGCCAGCAGCCTACAGGGGCCGCCCAGCTCCTACGAGCAGTACTTC
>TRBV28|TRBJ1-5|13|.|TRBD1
CASPRGSWQPQHF
TGTGCCAGCCCCAGGGGGTCTTGGCAGCCCCAGCATTTT
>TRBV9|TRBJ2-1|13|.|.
CASSVLAFNEQFF
TGTGCCAGCAGCGTTCTAGCGTTCAATGAGCAGTTCTTC
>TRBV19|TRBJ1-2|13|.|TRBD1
CASAGQGYYGYTF
TGTGCCAGTGCGGGACAGGGTTACTATGGCTACACCTTC
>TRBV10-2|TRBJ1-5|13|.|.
CASSDGGDQPQHF
TGCGCCAGCAGTGACGGGGGAGATCAGCCCCAGCATTTT
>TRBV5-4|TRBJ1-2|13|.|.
CASSRGTVPGYTF
TGTGCCAGCAGCCGGGGGACGGTTCCTGGCTACACCTTC
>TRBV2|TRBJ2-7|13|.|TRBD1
CASSWDRGYEQYF
TGTGCCAGCAGCTGGGACAGGGGCTACGAGCAGTACTTC
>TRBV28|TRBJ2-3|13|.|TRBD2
CASSFSTSRTQYF
TGTGCCAGCAGTTTTTCGACTAGCAGAACGCAGTATTTT
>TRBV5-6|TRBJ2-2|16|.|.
CASSFGGSINTGELFF
TGTGCCAGCAGCTTTGGAGGGAGCATTAACACCGGGGAGCTGTTTTTT
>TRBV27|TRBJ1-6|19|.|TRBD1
CASSLGGRGVSSYNSPLHF
TGTGCCAGCAGTTTAGGCGGCAGGGGGGTTAGCTCCTATAATTCACCCCTCCACTTT
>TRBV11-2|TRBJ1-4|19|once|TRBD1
CASSLDWLPGDRENEKLFF
TGTGCCAGCAGCTTAGATTGGTTGCCCGGGGACAGGGAGAATGAAAAACTGTTTTTT
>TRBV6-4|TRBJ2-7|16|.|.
CASSDSPWQAPHEQYF
TGTGCCAGCAGTGACTCCCCCTGGCAGGCGCCCCACGAGCAGTACTTC
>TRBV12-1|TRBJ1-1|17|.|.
CASRPPGQGYLNTEAFF
TGTGCCAGCAGACCCCCGGGACAGGGTTACTTGAACACTGAAGCTTTCTTT
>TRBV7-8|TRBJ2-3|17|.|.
CASSLKTGSGVVNTQYF
TGTGCCAGCAGCTTAAAGACGGGATCCGGGGTTGTGAATACGCAGTATTTT
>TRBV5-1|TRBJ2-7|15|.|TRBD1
CASSLVSGGFYEQYF
TGCGCCAGCAGCTTGGTGTCAGGGGGTTTCTACGAGCAGTACTTC
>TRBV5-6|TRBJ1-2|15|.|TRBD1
CASSLGQGDYYGYTF
TGTGCCAGCAGCTTAGGACAGGGGGATTACTATGGCTACACCTTC
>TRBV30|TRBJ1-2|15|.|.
CAFSRGSGLSRGYTF
TGTGCCTTTTCTCGGGGATCGGGGTTAAGTCGTGGCTACACCTTC
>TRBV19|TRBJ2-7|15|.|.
CASSILPGRRYEQYF
TGTGCCAGTAGCATCCTGCCAGGGCGCCGCTACGAGCAGTACTTC
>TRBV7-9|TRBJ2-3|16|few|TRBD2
CASSLPGLAGGNTQYF
TGTGCCAGCAGCCTTCCCGGACTAGCGGGGGGGAATACGCAGTATTTT
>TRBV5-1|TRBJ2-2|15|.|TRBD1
CASSSGQIITGELFF
TGCGCCAGCAGCTCGGGACAGATTATCACCGGGGAGCTGTTTTTT
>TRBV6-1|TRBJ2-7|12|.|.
CASSARAYEQYF
TGTGCCAGCAGTGCGCGAGCCTACGAGCAGTACTTC
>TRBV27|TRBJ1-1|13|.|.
CASSYSWETEAFF
TGTGCCAGCAGTTATAGTTGGGAGACTGAAGCTTTCTTT
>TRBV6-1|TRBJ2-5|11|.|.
CASSERLQQYF
TGTGCCAGCAGTGAACGCCTCCAGCAGTACTTC
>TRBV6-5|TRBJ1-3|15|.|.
CASSYRQSSGNTIYF
TGTGCCAGCAGTTACCGACAGAGCTCTGGAAACACCATATATTTT
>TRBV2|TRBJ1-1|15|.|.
CASNPLTGMNTEAFF
TGTGCCAGCAACCCCTTGACAGGCATGAACACTGAAGCTTTCTTT